This T cell receptor (beta chain) is drawn from a study of cytomegalovirus exposure and HLA in healthy donors. Study-wide findings and caveats: TCR beta V- and J-gene trimming was later associated with a missense DCLRE1C variant. Per published reports, the classifier diagnosed cytomegalovirus status with high specificity and sensitivity.

Trimming took 5 bases from V and 10 from J; bases not matched to a gene: 7. The CDR3 consists of 13 residues. CDR1 is MNHEY, CDR2 SVGAGI, per germline. At the time of sampling, donors were nominally healthy, though unrecorded immune exposures were likely. 60 Vbeta and 13 Jbeta primers were used in PCR. The data were produced by immunoSEQ multiplex PCR, yet TCRdb's version contains in-frame clones alone and is incomplete. This table has 200,000 to 250,000 clones, around four fifths appearing once. Of note for this clone: The antigen remains undetermined.

The origin of this receptor is a man aged 45-65 years in good health and CMV-seronegative. The sequencing sample was made of PBMCs. This chain uses TRBV6-5 with TRBJ2-1, with TRBD2 matching 8 bases. DNA for the CDR3: TGTGCCAGCAGTCCCGGGGGGGGCCGCGAGCAGTTCTTC. Protein: CASSPGGGREQFF.